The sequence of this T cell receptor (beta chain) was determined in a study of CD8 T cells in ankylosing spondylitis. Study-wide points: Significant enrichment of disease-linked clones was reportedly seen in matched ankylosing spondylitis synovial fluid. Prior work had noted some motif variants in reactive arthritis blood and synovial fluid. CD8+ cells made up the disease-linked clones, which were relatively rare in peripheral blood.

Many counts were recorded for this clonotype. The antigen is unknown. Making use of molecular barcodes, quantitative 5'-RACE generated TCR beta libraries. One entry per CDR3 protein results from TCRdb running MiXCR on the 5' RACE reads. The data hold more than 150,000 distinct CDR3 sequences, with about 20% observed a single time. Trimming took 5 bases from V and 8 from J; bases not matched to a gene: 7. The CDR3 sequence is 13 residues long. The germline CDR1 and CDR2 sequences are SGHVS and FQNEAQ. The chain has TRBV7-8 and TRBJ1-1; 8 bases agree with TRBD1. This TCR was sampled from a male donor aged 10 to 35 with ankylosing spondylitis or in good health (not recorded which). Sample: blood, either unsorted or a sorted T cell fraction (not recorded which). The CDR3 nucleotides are TGTGCCAGCAGCCAGGGGGCTAGTGGGGAAGCTTTCTTT. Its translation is CASSQGASGEAFF.